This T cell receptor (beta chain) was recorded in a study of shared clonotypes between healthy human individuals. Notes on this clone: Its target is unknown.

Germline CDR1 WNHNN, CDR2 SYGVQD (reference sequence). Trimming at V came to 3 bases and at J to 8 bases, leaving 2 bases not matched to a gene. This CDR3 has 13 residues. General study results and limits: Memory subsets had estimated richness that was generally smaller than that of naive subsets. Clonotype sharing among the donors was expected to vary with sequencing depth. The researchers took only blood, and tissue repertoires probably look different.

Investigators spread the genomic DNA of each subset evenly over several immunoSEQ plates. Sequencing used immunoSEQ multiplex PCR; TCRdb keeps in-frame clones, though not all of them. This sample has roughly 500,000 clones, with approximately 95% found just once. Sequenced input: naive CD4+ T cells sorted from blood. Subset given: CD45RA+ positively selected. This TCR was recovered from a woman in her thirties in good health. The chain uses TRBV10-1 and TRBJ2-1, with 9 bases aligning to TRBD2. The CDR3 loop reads CASSDGGRDEQFF. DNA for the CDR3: TGCGCCAGCAGTGATGGCGGGAGGGATGAGCAGTTCTTC.